Below, one TCR beta chain is given with its context. The antigen is not known. These data belong to a study of blood T cells in healthy people across ages. General study points: TCR beta diversity was tightly associated with the proportion of naive T cells.

The V and J ends lost 3 bases and 15 bases, in that order; junction bases with no gene match: 17. The CDR3 has 15 residues. The use of a sample-barcoded 5' primer and a J-beta primer mix characterized a second PCR of roughly 7 to 12 cycles. One entry per CDR3 protein results from TCRdb running MiXCR on the 5' RACE reads. The sample has about 1.5 million distinct CDR3 sequences, approximately 43% seen once; the top ten hold 4%. This TCR was recovered from a woman between 18 and 29 years old in good health. Sequencing used blood. The chain recombines TRBV12-3 or TRBV12-4 with TRBJ2-3, with 8 bases identical to TRBD2. CDR3 residues: CASSFTSGSTDMQYF. The DNA of the CDR3 is TGTGCCAGCAGTTTCACGAGCGGGAGCACAGATATGCAATATTTT.